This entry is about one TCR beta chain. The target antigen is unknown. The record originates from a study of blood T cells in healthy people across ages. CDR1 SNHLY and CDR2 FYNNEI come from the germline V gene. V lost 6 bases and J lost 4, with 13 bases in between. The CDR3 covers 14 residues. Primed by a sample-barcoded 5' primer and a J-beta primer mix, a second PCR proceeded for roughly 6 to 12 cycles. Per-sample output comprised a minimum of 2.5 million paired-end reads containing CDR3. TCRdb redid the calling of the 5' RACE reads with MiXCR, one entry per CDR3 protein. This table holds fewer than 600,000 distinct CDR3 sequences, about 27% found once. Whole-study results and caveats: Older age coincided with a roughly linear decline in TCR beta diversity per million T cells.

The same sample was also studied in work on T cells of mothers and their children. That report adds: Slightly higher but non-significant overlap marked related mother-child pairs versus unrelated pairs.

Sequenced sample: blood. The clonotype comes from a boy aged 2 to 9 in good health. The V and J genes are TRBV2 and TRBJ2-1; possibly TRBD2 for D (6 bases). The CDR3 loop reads CASRAGTRYNEQFF. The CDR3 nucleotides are TGTGCCAGCAGGGCCGGGACTCGATACAATGAGCAGTTCTTC.